The present T cell receptor beta chain was sequenced within a study of T cell repertoires in cytomegalovirus infection. The overall study: In the study, CMV epitopes included recently identified HLA-C-restricted and well-studied HLA-B-restricted ones. Matching HLA type, along with CMV infection, was indicated by public TCR beta signatures.

In its sample, this clonotype was seen many times. Its cognate antigen is unknown. Trimming took 6 bases from V and 0 from J; bases not matched to a gene: 5. The germline CDR1 and CDR2 sequences are SQVTM and ANQGSEA. The CDR3 contains 14 residues. General study results and limits: The study identified carriers of CMV plus the relevant HLA from cumulative public TCR beta family frequency.

MiXCR, applied by TCRdb to the reads, yields one record per CDR3 protein. Of about 920,000 distinct CDR3 sequences listed, 31% were seen once; the top ten hold over 12%. This TCR was recovered from a human donor in good health (CMV status not recorded). Some clones in this sample may be carry-over from other donors' samples. Sequenced here: cultured CD8+ T cells from PBMCs, sampled from culture after CMV antigen stimulation. This chain connects TRBV29-1 to TRBJ2-7, with 10 bases identical to TRBD1. CDR3 sequence reads: CSVAGTGDSYEQYF. The CDR3 DNA reads as TGCAGCGTAGCCGGGACAGGGGACTCCTACGAGCAGTACTTC.